In this sample, the clone carrying this T cell receptor (beta chain) turned up a few times. Its target is unknown. This entry comes from a study of blood T cells in healthy people across ages. The study, taken as a whole, reports: Unsorted PBMCs blocked a conclusive comparison of naive and antigen-experienced cells.

The CDR3 is made up of 12 amino acids. Germline V gene lookup returns CDR1 MGHDK and CDR2 SYGVNS. The germline V and J ends were trimmed by 2 bases and 10 bases, with 6 bases remaining between them. Through a sample-barcoded 5' primer and a J-beta primer mix, a second PCR was run for 7 to 11 cycles. TCRdb processed the 5' RACE reads anew with MiXCR; each CDR3 protein has one entry. The sample carries about 760,000 distinct CDR3 sequences, roughly 25% recorded once. These data are also associated with another study on T cells of mothers and their children. That work states: Whether related or unrelated, pairs show similar shaping of TCR recombination output by thymic selection.

The rearrangement links TRBV25-1 to TRBJ1-6; D uncertain. This clonotype was sampled from a boy younger than 18 in good health. Sample: blood. CDR3 DNA sequence: TGTGCCAGCAGTGAAGACCGATCACCCCTCCACTTT. It encodes CASSEDRSPLHF.